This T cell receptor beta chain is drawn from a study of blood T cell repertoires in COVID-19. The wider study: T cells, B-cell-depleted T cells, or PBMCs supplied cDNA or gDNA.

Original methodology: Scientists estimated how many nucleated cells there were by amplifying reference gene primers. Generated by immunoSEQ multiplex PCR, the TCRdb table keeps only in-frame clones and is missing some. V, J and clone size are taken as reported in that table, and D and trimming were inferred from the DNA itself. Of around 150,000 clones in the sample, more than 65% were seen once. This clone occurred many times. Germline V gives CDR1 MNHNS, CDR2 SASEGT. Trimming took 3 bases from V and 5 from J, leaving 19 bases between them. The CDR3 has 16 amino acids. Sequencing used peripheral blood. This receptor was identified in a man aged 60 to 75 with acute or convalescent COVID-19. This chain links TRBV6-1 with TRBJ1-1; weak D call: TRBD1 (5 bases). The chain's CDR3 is CASSDLGLSEVTEAFF. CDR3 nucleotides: TGTGCCAGCAGTGATTTGGGGCTAAGCGAAGTTACTGAAGCTTTCTTT.